This TCR beta chain emerged from a study of cytomegalovirus exposure and HLA in healthy donors. Study-level points and caveats: Roughly uniform sequencing depth across donors was assumed, possibly incorrectly. Earlier analysis looked at TCR beta V segments, and most were productive about 87% or about 30% of the time. Investigators reported 150 to 200 TCR beta chains as tied to cytomegalovirus.

Both 60 Vbeta primers and 13 Jbeta primers went into the PCR. Measured with immunoSEQ multiplex PCR; TCRdb has only the in-frame clones, and not every one. The sample features 60,000 to 75,000 clones, with about 1.7% in its top ten. Per germline, CDR1 SGHAT and CDR2 FQNNGV. V was shortened by 0 bases and J by 4 bases, with 15 bases between the two germline ends. This CDR3 is 16 amino acids long. A word on this clone: As yet, its antigen is unknown.

The sample comprised PBMCs. This receptor was obtained from a woman aged 30 to 39 in good health and CMV-seronegative. The chain recombines TRBV11-2 with TRBJ2-5; maybe TRBD2 (6 bases). The CDR3 is CASSLDTLARAETQYF. In DNA, the CDR3 is TGTGCCAGCAGCTTAGATACGCTAGCGAGGGCAGAGACCCAGTACTTC.